This T cell receptor (beta chain) comes out of a study of siplizumab effects on memory and regulatory T cells. V lost 6 bases, J lost 5 bases, and 16 bases lay in between. From germline, CDR1 is SEHNR and CDR2 FQNEAQ (reference sequence). This CDR3 contains 15 residues. Clones were sequenced by immunoSEQ multiplex PCR, and TCRdb holds only the in-frame ones, with some missing. The sample has just under 85,000 clones; roughly 90% are singletons. Concerning this clone itself: Its antigen is unknown.

Whole-study results and caveats: Naive T cells appeared more varied than memory cells and looked like key alloresponse contributors.

Sequenced input: Tregs sorted from blood. The source of this sequence is a human donor in good health. The chain combines TRBV7-9 with TRBJ1-4; possible D gene TRBD1, 6 bases. CDR3 nucleotides: TGTGCCAGCAGGGGCGGACCAGGGACAAATGAAAAACTGTTTTTT. Its translation is CASRGGPGTNEKLFF.